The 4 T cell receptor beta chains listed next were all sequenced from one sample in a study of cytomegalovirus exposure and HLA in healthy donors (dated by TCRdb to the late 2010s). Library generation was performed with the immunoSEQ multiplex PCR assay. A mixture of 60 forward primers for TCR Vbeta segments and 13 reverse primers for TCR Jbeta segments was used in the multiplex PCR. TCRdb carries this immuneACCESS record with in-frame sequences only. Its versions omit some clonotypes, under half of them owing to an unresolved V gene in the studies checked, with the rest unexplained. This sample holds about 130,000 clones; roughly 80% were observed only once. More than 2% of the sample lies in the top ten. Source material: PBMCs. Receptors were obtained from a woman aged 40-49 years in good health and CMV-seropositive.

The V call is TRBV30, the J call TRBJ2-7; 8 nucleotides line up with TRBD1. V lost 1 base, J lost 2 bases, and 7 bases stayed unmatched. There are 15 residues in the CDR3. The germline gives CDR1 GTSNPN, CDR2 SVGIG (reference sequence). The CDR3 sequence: CAWSGRTGLPYEQYF. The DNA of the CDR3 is TGTGCCTGGAGTGGAAGGACAGGGCTCCCCTACGAGCAGTACTTC.

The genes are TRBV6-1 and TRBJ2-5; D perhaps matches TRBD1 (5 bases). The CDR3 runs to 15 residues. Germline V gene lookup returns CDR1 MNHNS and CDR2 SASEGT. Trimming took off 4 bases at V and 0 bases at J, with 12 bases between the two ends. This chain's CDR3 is CASSVGRVYQETQYF. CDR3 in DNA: TGTGCCAGCAGTGTGGGCAGGGTGTACCAAGAGACCCAGTACTTC.

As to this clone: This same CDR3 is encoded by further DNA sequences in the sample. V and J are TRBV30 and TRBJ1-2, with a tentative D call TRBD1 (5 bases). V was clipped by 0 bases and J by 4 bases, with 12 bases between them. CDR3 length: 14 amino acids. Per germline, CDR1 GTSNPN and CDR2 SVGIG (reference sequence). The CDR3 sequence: CAWSVRDFGYGYTF. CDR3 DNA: TGTGCCTGGAGTGTACGGGACTTCGGCTATGGCTACACCTTC.

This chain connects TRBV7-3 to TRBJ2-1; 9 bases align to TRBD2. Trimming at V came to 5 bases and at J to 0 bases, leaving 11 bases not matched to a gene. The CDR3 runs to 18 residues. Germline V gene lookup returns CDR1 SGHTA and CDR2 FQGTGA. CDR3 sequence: CASSPPANSGSSYNEQFF. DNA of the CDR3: TGTGCCAGCAGCCCCCCAGCCAATAGCGGGAGCTCCTACAATGAGCAGTTCTTC.